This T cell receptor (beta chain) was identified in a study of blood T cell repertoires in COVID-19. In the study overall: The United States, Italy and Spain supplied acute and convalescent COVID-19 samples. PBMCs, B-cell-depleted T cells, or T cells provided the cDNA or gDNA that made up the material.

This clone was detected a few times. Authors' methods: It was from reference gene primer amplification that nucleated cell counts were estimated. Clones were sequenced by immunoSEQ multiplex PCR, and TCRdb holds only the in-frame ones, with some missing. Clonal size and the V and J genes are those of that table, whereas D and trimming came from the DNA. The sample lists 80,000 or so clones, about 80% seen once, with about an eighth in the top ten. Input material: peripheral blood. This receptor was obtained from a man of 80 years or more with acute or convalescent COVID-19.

The CDR3 coding sequence is TGTGCCAGCAGCTTGGACCCCGGGAATGAAGCTTTCTTT. It translates to CASSLDPGNEAFF. The chain has TRBV5-4 and TRBJ1-1; no firm D call. Germline CDR1 SGHNT, CDR2 YYREEE (reference sequence). The CDR3 runs 13 residues. Trimming took off 0 bases at V and 7 bases at J, with 10 bases between the two ends.